This entry is about one T cell receptor beta chain. Antigen unknown. Profiling relied on immunoSEQ multiplex PCR, and the TCRdb table lists in-frame clones only, not all of them. This table has roughly 5,000 clones, approximately 85% appearing once. The data belong to a study of immune evolution from preneoplasia to lung adenocarcinoma. Findings and caveats of the study: Normal lung had the highest top T cell clone frequencies. Compared with EGFR-mutant or double wild-type lesions, KRAS-mutant nodules were more clonal. Later-stage lesions seemingly showed higher T cell density and diversity than normal lung.

Patient tissue came from resections in Japan or China, 2014–2017. The germline V gene encodes CDR1 LNHDA and CDR2 SQIVND (reference sequence). The length of the CDR3 is 14 residues. V lost 3 bases and J 4 bases, leaving 11 bases between the germline ends. The rearrangement joins TRBV19 to TRBJ2-3; D uncertain. The sequence came from a person aged 50 to 59 with lung adenocarcinoma. The sequenced sample was FFPE invasive lung adenocarcinoma tissue. The DNA for the CDR3 is TGTGCCAGTAGTATTGTGTCAGAACCAGATACGCAGTATTTT. Its translation is CASSIVSEPDTQYF.